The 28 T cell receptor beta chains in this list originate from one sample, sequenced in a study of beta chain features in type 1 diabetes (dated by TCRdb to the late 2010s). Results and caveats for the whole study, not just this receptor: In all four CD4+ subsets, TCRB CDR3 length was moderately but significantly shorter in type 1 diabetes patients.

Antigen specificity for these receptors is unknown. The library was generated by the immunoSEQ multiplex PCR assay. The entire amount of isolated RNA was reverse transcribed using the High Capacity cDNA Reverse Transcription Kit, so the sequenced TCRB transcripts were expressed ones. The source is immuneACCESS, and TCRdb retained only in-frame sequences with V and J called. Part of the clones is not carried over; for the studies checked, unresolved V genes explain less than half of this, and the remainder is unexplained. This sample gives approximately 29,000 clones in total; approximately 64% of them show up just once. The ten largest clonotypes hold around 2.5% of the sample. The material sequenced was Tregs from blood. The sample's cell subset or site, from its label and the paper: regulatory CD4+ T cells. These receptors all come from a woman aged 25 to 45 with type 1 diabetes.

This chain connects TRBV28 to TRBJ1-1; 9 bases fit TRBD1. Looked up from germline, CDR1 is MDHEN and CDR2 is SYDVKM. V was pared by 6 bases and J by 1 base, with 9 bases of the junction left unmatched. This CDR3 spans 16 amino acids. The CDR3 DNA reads TGTGCCAGCAGACCTCCTCCGGGACAGGGGAACACTGAAGCTTTCTTT. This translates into CASRPPPGQGNTEAFF.

In DNA form, the CDR3 reads TGCGCCAGCAGCCAAGAGTTTGCAGGGGGGAACTATGGCTACACCTTC. Translating it yields CASSQEFAGGNYGYTF. The chain has TRBV4-3 and TRBJ1-2, with 7 bases that match TRBD1. V shed 0 bases, J shed 2 bases, and the junction held 6 bases outside the gene matches. Germline values: CDR1 LGHNA, CDR2 YSLEER. CDR3 length: 16 residues.

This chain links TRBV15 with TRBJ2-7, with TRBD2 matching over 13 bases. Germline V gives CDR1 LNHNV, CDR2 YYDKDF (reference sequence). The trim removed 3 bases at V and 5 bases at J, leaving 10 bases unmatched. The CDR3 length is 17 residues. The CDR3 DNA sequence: TGTGCCACCAGCAGTGGGACTAGCGGGATGACGAGGAACGAGCAGTACTTC. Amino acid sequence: CATSSGTSGMTRNEQYF.

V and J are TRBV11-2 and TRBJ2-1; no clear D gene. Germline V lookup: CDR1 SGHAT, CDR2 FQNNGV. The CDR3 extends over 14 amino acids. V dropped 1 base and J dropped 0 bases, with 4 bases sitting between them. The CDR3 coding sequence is TGTGCCAGCAGCTTAGCAGGCTCCTACAATGAGCAGTTCTTC. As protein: CASSLAGSYNEQFF.

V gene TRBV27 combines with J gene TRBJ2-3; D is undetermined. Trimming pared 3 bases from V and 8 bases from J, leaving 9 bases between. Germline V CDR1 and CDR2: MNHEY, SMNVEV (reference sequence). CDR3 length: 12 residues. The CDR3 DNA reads TGTGCCAGCAGTTTCTGGCATGGTACGCAGTATTTT. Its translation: CASSFWHGTQYF.

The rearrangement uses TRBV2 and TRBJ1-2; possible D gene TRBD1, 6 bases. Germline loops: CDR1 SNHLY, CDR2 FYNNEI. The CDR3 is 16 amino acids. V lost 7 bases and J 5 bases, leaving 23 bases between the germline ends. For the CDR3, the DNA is TGTGCCAGCACCTGGACAGCGCAGTCCTCCAATTATGGCTACACCTTC. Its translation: CASTWTAQSSNYGYTF.

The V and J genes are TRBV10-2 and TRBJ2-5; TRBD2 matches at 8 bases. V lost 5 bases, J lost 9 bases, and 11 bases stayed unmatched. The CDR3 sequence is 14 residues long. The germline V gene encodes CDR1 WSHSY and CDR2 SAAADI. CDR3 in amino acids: CASSTGTSGGAQYF. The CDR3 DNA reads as TGCGCCAGCAGTACCGGGACTTCCGGGGGGGCCCAGTACTTC.

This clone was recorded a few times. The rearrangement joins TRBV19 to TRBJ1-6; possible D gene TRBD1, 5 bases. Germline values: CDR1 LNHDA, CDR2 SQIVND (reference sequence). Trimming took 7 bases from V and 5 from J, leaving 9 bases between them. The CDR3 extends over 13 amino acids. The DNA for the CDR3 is TGTGCCAGTAATCAGGGAAATAATTCACCCCTCCACTTT. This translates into CASNQGNNSPLHF.

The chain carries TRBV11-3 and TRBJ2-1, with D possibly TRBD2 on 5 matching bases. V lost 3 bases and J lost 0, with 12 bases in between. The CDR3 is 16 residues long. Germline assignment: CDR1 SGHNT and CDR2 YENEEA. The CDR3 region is CASSFLATSSYNEQFF. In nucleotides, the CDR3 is TGTGCCAGCAGCTTCCTAGCTACCAGCTCCTACAATGAGCAGTTCTTC. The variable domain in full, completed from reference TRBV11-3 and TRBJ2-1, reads EAGVVQSPRYKIIEKKQPVAFWCNPISGHNTLYWYLQNLGQGPELLIRYENEEAVDDSQLPKDRFSAERLKGVDSTLKIQPAELGDSAVYLCASSFLATSSYNEQFFGPGTRLTVL.

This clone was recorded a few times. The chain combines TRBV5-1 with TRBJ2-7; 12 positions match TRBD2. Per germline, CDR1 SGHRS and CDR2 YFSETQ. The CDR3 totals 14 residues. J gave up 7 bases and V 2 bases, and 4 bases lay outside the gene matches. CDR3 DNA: TGCGCCAGCAGCTTCGGGACTAGCGGGTTTGAGCAGTACTTC. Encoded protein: CASSFGTSGFEQYF. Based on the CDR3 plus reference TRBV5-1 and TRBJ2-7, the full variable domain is KAGVTQTPRYLIKTRGQQVTLSCSPISGHRSVSWYQQTPGQGLQFLFEYFSETQRNKGNFPGRFSGRQFSNSRSEMNVSTLELGDSALYLCASSFGTSGFEQYFGPGTRLTVT.

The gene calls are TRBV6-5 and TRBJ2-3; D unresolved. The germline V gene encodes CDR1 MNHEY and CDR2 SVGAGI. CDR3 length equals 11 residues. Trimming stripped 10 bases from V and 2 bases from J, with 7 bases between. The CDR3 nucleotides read TGTGCCACCCGAGTCACAGATACGCAGTATTTT. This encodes CATRVTDTQYF.

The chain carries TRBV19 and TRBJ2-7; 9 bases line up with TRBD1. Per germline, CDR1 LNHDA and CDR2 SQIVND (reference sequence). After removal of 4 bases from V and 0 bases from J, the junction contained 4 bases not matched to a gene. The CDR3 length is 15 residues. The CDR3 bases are TGTGCCAGTAGTAGGGGACAGGGCGCCTCCTACGAGCAGTACTTC. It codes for CASSRGQGASYEQYF.

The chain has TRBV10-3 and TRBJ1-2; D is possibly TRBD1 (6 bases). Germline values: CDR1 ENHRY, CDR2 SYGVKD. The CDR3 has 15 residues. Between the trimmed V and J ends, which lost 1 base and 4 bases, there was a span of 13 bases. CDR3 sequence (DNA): TGTGCCATCAGTGAGTTCGACAGACAGGTCTATGGCTACACCTTC. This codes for CAISEFDRQVYGYTF.

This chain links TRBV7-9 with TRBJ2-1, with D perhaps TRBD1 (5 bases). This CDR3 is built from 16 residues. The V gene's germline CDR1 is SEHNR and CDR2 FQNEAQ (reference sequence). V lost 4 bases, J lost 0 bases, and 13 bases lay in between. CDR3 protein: CASSSLKGVSYNEQFF. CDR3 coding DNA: TGTGCCAGCAGCTCACTGAAAGGGGTCTCCTACAATGAGCAGTTCTTC.

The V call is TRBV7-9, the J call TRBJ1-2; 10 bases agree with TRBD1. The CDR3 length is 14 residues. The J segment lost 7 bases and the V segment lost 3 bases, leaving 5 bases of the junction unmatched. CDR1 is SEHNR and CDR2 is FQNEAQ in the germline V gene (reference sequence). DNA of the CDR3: TGTGCCAGCAGCTTCTCCGGGACAGGGGTTGGCTACACCTTC. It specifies CASSFSGTGVGYTF.

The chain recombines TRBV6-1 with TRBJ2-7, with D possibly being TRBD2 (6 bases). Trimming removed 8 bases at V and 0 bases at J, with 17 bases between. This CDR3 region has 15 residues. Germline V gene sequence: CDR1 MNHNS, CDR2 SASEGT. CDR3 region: CASRGWGLYSYEQYF. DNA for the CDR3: TGTGCCAGCCGCGGTTGGGGACTTTACTCCTACGAGCAGTACTTC.

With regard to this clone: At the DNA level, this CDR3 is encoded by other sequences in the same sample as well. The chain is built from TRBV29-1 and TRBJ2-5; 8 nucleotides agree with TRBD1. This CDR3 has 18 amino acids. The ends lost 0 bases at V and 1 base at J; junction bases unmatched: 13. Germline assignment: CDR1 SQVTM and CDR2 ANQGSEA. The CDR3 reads CSVEDPWTGSQVQETQYF. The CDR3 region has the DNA TGCAGCGTTGAAGATCCCTGGACAGGGAGCCAGGTCCAAGAGACCCAGTACTTC.

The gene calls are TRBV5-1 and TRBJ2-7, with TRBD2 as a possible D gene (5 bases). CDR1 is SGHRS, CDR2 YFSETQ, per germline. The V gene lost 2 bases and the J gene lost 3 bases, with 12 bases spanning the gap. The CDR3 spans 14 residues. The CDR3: CASSFRGLGYEQYF. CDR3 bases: TGCGCCAGCAGCTTCAGAGGGTTAGGCTACGAGCAGTACTTC.

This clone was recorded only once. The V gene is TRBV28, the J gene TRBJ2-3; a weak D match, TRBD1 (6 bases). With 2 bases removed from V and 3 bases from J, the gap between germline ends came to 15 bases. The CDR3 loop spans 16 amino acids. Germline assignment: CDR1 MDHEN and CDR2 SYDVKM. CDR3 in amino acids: CASSLPGVDLTDTQYF. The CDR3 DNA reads TGTGCCAGCAGTTTACCAGGGGTTGACCTTACAGATACGCAGTATTTT.

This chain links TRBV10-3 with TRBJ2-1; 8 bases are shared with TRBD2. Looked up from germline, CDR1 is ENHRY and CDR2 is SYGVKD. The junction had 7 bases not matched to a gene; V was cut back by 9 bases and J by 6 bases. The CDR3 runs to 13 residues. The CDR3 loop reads CAIQRERTNEQFF. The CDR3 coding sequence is TGTGCCATACAGCGGGAGAGGACCAATGAGCAGTTCTTC.

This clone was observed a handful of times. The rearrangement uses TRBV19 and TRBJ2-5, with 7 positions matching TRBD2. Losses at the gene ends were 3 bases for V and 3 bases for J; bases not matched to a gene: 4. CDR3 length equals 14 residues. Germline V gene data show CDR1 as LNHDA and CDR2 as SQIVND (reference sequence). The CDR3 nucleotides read TGTGCCAGTAGTATTGGTACTAGCGAAGAGACCCAGTACTTC. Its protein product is CASSIGTSEETQYF.

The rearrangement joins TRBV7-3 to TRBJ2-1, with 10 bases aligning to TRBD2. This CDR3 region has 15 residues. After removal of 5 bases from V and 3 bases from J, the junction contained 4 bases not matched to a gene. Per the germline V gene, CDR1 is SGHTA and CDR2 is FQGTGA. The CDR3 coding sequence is TGTGCCAGCAGCCGCGGACTAGCGGTCTACAATGAGCAGTTCTTC. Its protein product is CASSRGLAVYNEQFF.

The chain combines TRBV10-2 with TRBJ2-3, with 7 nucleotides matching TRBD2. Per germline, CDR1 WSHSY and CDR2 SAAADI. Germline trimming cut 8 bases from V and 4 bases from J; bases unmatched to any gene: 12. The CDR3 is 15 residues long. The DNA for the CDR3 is TGCGCCAGCGCAATTACGGGCGGGAGCGCAGATACGCAGTATTTT. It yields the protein CASAITGGSADTQYF.

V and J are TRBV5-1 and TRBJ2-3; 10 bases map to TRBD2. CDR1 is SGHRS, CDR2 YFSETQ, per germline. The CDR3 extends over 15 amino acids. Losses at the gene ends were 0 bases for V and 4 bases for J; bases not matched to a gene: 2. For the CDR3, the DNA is TGCGCCAGCAGCTTGGATAGCGGGAGGTCAGATACGCAGTATTTT. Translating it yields CASSLDSGRSDTQYF.

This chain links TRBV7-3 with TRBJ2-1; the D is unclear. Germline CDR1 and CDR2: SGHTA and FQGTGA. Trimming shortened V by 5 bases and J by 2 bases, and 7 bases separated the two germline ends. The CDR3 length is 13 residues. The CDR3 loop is CASSPRPYNEQFF. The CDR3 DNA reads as TGTGCCAGCAGCCCGCGCCCCTACAATGAGCAGTTCTTC.

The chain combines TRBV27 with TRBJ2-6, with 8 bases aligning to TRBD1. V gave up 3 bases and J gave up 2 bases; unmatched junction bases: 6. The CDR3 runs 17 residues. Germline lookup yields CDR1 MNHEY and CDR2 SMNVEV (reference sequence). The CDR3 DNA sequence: TGTGCCAGCAGTTTCGCAGGGGGCTTAACTGGGGCCAACGTCCTGACTTTC. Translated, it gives CASSFAGGLTGANVLTF.

Here the CDR3 DNA reads TGTGCCAGCTCACCCCGGACTAGCGGCACAGATACGCAGTATTTT. It encodes CASSPRTSGTDTQYF. The V call is TRBV18, the J call TRBJ2-3; 9 bases match TRBD2. The V segment lost 3 bases and the J segment 1 base; nucleotides outside the gene matches: 2. Germline V gene sequence: CDR1 KGHSH, CDR2 LQKENI. The CDR3 spans 15 residues.

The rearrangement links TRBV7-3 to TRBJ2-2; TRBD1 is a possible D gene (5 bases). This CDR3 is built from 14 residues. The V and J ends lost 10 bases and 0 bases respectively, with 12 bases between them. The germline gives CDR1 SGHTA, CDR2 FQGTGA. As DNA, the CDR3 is TGTGCCACCGCTAAAGGGGCGAACACCGGGGAGCTGTTTTTT. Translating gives CATAKGANTGELFF.